These 17 T cell receptor beta chains originate from one sample sequenced in a study. MiXCR, run by TCRdb on the RT-PCR reads, gives a single entry per CDR3 protein. The data contain about 680,000 distinct CDR3 sequences, about 14% of them singletons. Sequencing was carried out using memory CD4+ T cells from blood. Source of these receptors: a female donor in good health, serving as a healthy control.

This chain links TRBV20-1 with TRBJ2-1; 13 positions agree with TRBD2. This CDR3 has 19 amino acids. Per the germline V gene, CDR1 is DFQATT and CDR2 is SNEGSKA (reference sequence). Germline trimming cut 5 bases from V and 1 base from J; bases unmatched to any gene: 14. The CDR3 loop reads CSAATGTSGIRGSYNEQFF. In DNA form, the CDR3 reads TGCAGTGCTGCAACCGGGACTAGCGGGATCAGGGGGTCCTACAATGAGCAGTTCTTC.

This clonotype was counted at least ten times. The chain has TRBV4-3 and TRBJ2-7, with D possibly matching TRBD1 (5 bases). Germline-derived CDR1 and CDR2 are LGHNA and YSLEER. The CDR3 totals 15 residues. V dropped 0 bases and J dropped 2 bases, with 11 bases sitting between them. In nucleotides, the CDR3 is TGCGCCAGCAGCCAAGATCAGGACACGACCTACGAGCAGTACTTC. As protein: CASSQDQDTTYEQYF.

In its sample, this clonotype was seen a few times. One junction end does not reproduce the germline sequence, and a read error may be involved. V and J are TRBV28 and TRBJ2-1; D call uncertain. Germline V CDR1 and CDR2: MDHEN, SYDVKM. The CDR3 is 11 amino acids. CDR3 residues: CASRPDGPQVF. The CDR3 DNA is TGTGCCAGCCGACCCGACGGACCCCAGGTCTTC.

This chain uses TRBV16 with TRBJ1-1, with D tentatively TRBD1 (5 bases). V lost 1 base, J lost 1 base, and 10 bases lay in between. Germline values: CDR1 KGHSY, CDR2 FQNENV. CDR3 size: 15 residues. The CDR3 region has the DNA TGTGCCAGCAGCCAATACGCGGGGGGGAACACTGAAGCTTTCTTT. As protein: CASSQYAGGNTEAFF.

The J gene is TRBJ2-3, the V gene TRBV5-6, with D possibly matching TRBD2 (7 bases). CDR1 and CDR2 from the germline V gene are SGHDT and YYEEEE. CDR3 size: 15 residues. Trimming left V 1 base short and J 5 bases short, with 14 bases between. CDR3 sequence: CASSLFLGGGDTQYF. CDR3 in DNA: TGTGCCAGCAGCTTGTTTCTGGGAGGGGGAGATACGCAGTATTTT.

In its sample, this clonotype was seen a few times. The chain couples TRBV5-1 to TRBJ1-5; TRBD1 might be the D (5 bases). CDR1 and CDR2 (germline): SGHRS, YFSETQ. This CDR3 has 15 residues. V lost 0 bases, J lost 3 bases, and 10 bases lay in between. The CDR3 loop reads CASSLGDHPNQPQHF. CDR3 coding DNA: TGCGCCAGCAGCTTGGGGGACCACCCCAATCAGCCCCAGCATTTT.

CDR3 in DNA: TGTGCCATCAAGGCAGACACAGATACGCAGTATTTT. Its protein product is CAIKADTDTQYF. This rearrangement joins TRBV10-3 to TRBJ2-3; D call uncertain. This CDR3 comprises 12 residues. Germline CDR1 is ENHRY and CDR2 is SYGVKD. Trimming removed 7 bases from V and 2 bases from J, with 7 bases in between.

The gene calls are TRBV3-1 and TRBJ2-1, with D maybe TRBD2 (6 bases). Germline-derived CDR1 and CDR2 are LGHDT and YNNKEL (reference sequence). The CDR3 extends over 18 amino acids. Trimming cost V 1 base and J 0 bases, with 16 bases left between them. CDR3 nucleotide sequence: TGTGCCAGCAGCCAAGTATGGTTGGGCGGGACCTCCTACAATGAGCAGTTCTTC. Translation: CASSQVWLGGTSYNEQFF.

The chain has TRBV6-2 or TRBV6-3 and TRBJ1-1; 8 bases line up with TRBD1. Losses at the gene ends were 6 bases for V and 9 bases for J; bases not matched to a gene: 12. CDR1 and CDR2 from the germline V gene are MNHEY and SVGEGT. The CDR3 has 14 amino acids. DNA for the CDR3: TGTGCCAGCAGCCCCGGGACAGGTTTCGCCCAAGCTTTCTTT. It encodes CASSPGTGFAQAFF.

This clonotype was counted a few times. The chain uses TRBV18 and TRBJ1-1, with a possible D match to TRBD1 (5 bases). CDR1 is KGHSH and CDR2 is LQKENI in the germline V gene. The CDR3 is 14 residues long. V lost 4 bases and J 5 bases, leaving 14 bases between the germline ends. DNA of the CDR3: TGTGCCAGCTCACGAGGACGAGGGGAGACTGAAGCTTTCTTT. Amino acids: CASSRGRGETEAFF.

There are many counts of this clonotype. The V and J genes are TRBV29-1 and TRBJ2-3, with a tentative D call TRBD1 (6 bases). This CDR3 region has 14 residues. Deletions cut 6 bases from V and 0 bases from J, with 13 bases between. Germline-derived CDR1 and CDR2 are SQVTM and ANQGSEA. In nucleotides, the CDR3 is TGCAGCGTAGATTCGACAGGTAGCACAGATACGCAGTATTTT. Protein: CSVDSTGSTDTQYF.

This clonotype was counted at least ten times. This chain joins TRBV7-8 and TRBJ1-6; 7 positions match TRBD1. V shed 4 bases and J 7 bases; nucleotides not matched to a gene: 7. The CDR3 is 15 amino acids. Germline V CDR1 and CDR2: SGHVS, FQNEAQ. CDR3 in DNA: TGTGCCAGCAGCTCGAACACAGGGGCCAATTCACCCCTCCACTTT. Translated: CASSSNTGANSPLHF. Drawing the rest from reference TRBV7-8 and TRBJ1-6, the complete variable domain is GAGVSQSPRYKVAKRGQDVALRCDPISGHVSLFWYQQALGQGPEFLTYFQNEAQLDKSGLPSDRFFAERPEGSVSTLKIQRTQQEDSAVYLCASSSNTGANSPLHFGNGTRLTVT.

The chain has TRBV7-2 and TRBJ1-3; D is unclear. Trimming cost V 4 bases and J 11 bases, with 18 bases left between them. Germline V gene sequence: CDR1 SGHTA, CDR2 FQGNSA. The length of the CDR3 is 14 residues. The CDR3 reads CASSSSVERLSIYF. The CDR3 region has the DNA TGTGCCAGCAGCTCCTCCGTCGAGAGGCTATCCATATATTTT.

V is TRBV10-3 and J is TRBJ1-5; 9 positions agree with TRBD1. The CDR3 contains 13 residues. Germline trimming cut 10 bases from V and 11 bases from J; bases unmatched to any gene: 12. Per the germline V gene, CDR1 is ENHRY and CDR2 is SYGVKD. The CDR3 bases are TGTGCCAGCCACGACAGGGGGACGGGGGCCCAGCATTTT. Protein product: CASHDRGTGAQHF.

The rearrangement uses TRBV3-1 and TRBJ2-1; TRBD2 matches at 7 bases. CDR1 and CDR2 from the germline V gene are LGHDT and YNNKEL (reference sequence). Trimming removed 0 bases from V and 7 bases from J; junction bases left unmatched: 0. This CDR3 region has 13 residues. CDR3: CASSQELANEQFF. The CDR3 DNA follows: TGTGCCAGCAGCCAAGAACTAGCGAATGAGCAGTTCTTC.

This clonotype was detected only a few times. V gene TRBV28 combines with J gene TRBJ1-2; D is unresolved. This CDR3 contains 17 residues. Germline V gives CDR1 MDHEN, CDR2 SYDVKM. V was cut by 5 bases and J by 4 bases, with 23 bases left in between. The CDR3 coding sequence is TGTGCCAGCAGTCCTCCGGGAAGGGTGGGTAGTAGCTATGGCTACACCTTC. Translated, it gives CASSPPGRVGSSYGYTF.

For this clonotype: This clone may be a read error of a much larger clone one base away. The J gene is TRBJ2-7, the V gene TRBV2; 11 bases align to TRBD2. The germline V gene encodes CDR1 SNHLY and CDR2 FYNNEI. This CDR3 has 13 residues. As DNA, the CDR3 is TGTGCCGGCACTAGCGGGAGCTCCTACGAGCGGTACTTC. This translates into CAGTSGSSYERYF.